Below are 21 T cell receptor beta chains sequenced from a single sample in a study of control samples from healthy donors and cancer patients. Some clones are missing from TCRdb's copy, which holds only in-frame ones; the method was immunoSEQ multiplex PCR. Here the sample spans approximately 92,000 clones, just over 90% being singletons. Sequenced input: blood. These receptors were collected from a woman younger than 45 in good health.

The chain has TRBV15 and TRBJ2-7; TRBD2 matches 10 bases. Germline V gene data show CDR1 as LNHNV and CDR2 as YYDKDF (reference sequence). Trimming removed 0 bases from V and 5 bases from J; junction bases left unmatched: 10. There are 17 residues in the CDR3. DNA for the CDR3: TGTGCCACCAGCAGAGATACCCCCCTAGCGGGGGTTCACGAGCAGTACTTC. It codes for CATSRDTPLAGVHEQYF. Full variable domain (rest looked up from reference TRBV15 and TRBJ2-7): DAMVIQNPRYQVTQFGKPVTLSCSQTLNHNVMYWYQQKSSQAPKLLFHYYDKDFNNEADTPDNFQSRRPNTSFCFLDIRSPGLGDTAMYLCATSRDTPLAGVHEQYFGPGTRLTVT.

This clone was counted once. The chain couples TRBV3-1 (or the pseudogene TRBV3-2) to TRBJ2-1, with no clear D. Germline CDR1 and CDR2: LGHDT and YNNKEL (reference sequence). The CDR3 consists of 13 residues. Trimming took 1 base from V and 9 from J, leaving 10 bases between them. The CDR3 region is CASSQVLSSEQFF. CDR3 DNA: TGTGCCAGCAGCCAAGTTCTTAGCAGTGAGCAGTTCTTC.

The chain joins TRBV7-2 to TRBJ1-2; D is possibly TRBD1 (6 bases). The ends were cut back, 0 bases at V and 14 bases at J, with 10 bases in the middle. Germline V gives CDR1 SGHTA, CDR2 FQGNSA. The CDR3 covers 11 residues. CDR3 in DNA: TGTGCCAGCAGCTTAGCGATGACAGGAACCTTC. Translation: CASSLAMTGTF.

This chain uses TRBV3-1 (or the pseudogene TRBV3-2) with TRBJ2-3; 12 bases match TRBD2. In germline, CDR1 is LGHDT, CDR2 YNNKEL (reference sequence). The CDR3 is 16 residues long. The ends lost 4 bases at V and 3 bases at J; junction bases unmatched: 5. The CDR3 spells CASSPLAGGMTDTQYF. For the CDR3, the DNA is TGTGCCAGCAGCCCGCTAGCGGGAGGGATGACAGATACGCAGTATTTT.

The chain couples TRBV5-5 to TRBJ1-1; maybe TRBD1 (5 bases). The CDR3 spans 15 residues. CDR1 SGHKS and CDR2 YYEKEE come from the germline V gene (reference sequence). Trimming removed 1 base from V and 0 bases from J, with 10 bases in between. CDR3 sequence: CASSLMDTVNTEAFF. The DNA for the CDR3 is TGTGCCAGCAGCTTGATGGACACCGTGAACACTGAAGCTTTCTTT.

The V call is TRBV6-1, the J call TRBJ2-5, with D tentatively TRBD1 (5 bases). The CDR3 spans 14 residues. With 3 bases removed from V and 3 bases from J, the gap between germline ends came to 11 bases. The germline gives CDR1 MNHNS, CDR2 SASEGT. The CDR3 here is CASSEYSREETQYF. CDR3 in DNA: TGTGCCAGCAGTGAGTACAGCAGGGAAGAGACCCAGTACTTC.

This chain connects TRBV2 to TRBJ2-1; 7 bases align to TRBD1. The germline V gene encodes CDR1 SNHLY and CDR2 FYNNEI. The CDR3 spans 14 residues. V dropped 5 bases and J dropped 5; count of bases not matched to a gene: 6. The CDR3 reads CASSKGQVDNEQFF. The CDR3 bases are TGTGCCAGCAGTAAAGGACAGGTTGACAATGAGCAGTTCTTC.

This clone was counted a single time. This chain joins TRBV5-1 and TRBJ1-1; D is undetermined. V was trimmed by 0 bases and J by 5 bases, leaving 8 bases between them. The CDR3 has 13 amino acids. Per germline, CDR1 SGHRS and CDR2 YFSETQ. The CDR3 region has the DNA TGCGCCAGCAGCTTGGAGGTTAGGACTGAAGCTTTCTTT. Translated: CASSLEVRTEAFF.

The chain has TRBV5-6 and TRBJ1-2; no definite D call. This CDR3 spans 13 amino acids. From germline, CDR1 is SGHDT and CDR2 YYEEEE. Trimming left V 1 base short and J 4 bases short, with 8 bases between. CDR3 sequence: CASSLSLSYGYTF. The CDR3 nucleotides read TGTGCCAGCAGCTTGTCCTTGTCCTATGGCTACACCTTC.

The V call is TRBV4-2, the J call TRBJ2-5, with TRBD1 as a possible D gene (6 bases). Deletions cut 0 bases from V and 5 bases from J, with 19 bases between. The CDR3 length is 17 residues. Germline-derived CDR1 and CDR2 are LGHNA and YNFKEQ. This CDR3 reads CASSQDLPASRGETQYF. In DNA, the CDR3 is TGTGCCAGCAGCCAAGATCTACCGGCTTCAAGGGGGGAGACCCAGTACTTC.

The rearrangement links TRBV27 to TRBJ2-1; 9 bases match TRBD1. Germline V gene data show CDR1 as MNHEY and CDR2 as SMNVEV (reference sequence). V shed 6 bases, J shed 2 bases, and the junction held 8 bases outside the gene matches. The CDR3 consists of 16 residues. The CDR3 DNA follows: TGTGCCAGCAGGGACTTTCGACAGGGGGCCTACAATGAGCAGTTCTTC. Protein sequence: CASRDFRQGAYNEQFF.

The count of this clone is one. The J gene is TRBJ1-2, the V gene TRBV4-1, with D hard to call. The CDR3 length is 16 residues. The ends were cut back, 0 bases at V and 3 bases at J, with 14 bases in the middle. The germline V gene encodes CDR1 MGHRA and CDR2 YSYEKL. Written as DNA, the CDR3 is TGCGCCAGCAGCCAAGATGGTAAAGCCCAGGACTATGGCTACACCTTC. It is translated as CASSQDGKAQDYGYTF.

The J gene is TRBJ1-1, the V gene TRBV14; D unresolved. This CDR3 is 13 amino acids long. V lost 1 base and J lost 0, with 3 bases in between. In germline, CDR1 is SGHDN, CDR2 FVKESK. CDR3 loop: CASSQGVNTEAFF. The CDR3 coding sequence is TGTGCCAGCAGCCAAGGCGTGAACACTGAAGCTTTCTTT.

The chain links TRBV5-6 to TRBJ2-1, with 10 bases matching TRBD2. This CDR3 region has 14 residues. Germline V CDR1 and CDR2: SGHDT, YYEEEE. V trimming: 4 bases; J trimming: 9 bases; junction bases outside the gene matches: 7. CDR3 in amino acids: CASSPAGGLGEQFF. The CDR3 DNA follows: TGTGCCAGCAGCCCAGCGGGGGGGCTGGGTGAGCAGTTCTTC.

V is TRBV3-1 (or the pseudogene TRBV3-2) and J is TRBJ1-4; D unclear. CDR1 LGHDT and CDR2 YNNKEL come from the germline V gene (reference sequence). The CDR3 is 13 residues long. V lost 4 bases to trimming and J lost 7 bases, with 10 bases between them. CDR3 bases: TGTGCCAGCAGCCTGTGGACCGGTGAAAAACTGTTTTTT. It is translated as CASSLWTGEKLFF.

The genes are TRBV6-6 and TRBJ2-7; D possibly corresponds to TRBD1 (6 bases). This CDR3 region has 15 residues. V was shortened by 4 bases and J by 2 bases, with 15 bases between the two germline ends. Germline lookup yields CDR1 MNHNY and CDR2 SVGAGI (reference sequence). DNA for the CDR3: TGTGCCAGCAGTTTGCCGGGACATAAAACCTACGAGCAGTACTTC. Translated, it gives CASSLPGHKTYEQYF.

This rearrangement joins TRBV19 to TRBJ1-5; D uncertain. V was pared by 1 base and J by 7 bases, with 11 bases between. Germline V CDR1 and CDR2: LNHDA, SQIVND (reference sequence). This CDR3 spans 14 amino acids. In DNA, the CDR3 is TGTGCCAGTAGTATAGGTTTCAGTAACCAGCCCCAGCATTTT. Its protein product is CASSIGFSNQPQHF.

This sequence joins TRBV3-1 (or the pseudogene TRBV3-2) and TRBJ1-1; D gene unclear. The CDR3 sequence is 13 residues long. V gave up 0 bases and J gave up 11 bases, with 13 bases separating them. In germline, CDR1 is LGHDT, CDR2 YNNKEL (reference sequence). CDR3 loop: CASSQDRGGRAFF. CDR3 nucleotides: TGTGCCAGCAGCCAAGATCGAGGAGGCCGGGCTTTCTTT.

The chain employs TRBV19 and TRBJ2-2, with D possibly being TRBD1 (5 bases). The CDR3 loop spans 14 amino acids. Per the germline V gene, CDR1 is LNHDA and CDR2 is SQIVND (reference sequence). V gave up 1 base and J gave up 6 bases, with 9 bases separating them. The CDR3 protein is CASSIGQGAGELFF. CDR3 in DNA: TGTGCCAGTAGTATAGGGCAGGGCGCCGGGGAGCTGTTTTTT.

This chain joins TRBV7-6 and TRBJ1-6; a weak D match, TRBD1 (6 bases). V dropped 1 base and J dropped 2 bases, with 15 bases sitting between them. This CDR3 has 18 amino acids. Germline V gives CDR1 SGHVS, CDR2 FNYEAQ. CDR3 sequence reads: CASSLGLGTGPYNSPLHF. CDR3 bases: TGTGCCAGCAGCTTAGGGCTAGGTACAGGGCCCTATAATTCACCCCTCCACTTT.

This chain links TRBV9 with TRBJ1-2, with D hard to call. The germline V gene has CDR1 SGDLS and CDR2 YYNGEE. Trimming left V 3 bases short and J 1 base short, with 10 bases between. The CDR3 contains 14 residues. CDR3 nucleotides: TGTGCCAGCAGCGGGACGGAACGTAACTATGGCTACACCTTC. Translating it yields CASSGTERNYGYTF.